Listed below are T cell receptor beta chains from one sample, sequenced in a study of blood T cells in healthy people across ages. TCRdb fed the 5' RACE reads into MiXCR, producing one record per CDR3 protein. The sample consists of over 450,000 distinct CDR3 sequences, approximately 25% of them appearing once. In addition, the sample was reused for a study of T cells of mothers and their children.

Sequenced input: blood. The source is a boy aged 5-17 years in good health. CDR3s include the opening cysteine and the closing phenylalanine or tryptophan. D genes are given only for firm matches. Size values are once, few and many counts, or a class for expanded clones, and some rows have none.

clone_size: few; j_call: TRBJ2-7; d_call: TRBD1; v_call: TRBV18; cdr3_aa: CASSPRAGQGSEQYF; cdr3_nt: TGTGCCAGCTCACCACGCGCGGGACAGGGCTCCGAGCAGTACTTC
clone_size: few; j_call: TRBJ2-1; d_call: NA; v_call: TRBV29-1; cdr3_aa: CSVDSDLSSYNEQFF; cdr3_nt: TGCAGCGTTGACAGCGACCTGAGCTCCTACAATGAGCAGTTCTTC
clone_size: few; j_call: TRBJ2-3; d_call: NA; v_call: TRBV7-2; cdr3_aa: CASSLSSGSDTQYF; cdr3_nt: TGTGCCAGCAGCTTGTCTTCCGGGTCAGATACGCAGTATTTT
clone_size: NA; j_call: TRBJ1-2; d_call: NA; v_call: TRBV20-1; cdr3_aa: CSALSYGYTF; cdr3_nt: TGCAGTGCTTTAAGCTATGGCTACACCTTC
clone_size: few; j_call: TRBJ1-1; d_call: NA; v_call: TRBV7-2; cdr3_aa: CASSSTGGPLWTEAFF; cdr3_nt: TGTGCCAGCAGCTCGACTGGAGGACCGCTGTGGACTGAAGCTTTCTTT
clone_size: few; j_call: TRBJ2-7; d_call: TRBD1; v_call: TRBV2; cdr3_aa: CASSVISGTDRGVKQYF; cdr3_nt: TGTGCCAGCAGTGTAATATCTGGGACGGACAGGGGCGTCAAGCAGTACTTC
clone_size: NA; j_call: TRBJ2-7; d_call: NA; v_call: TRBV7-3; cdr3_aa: CASSLGGSSEQYF; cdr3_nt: TGTGCCAGCAGCTTAGGGGGTAGCTCCGAGCAGTACTTC
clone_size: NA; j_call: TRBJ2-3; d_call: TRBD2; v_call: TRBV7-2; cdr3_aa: CASSRGLAPTTNTQYF; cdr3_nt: TGTGCCAGCAGCCGTGGACTAGCCCCCACGACAAATACGCAGTATTTT
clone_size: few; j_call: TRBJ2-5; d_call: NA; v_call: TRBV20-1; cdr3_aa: CSARLETQYF; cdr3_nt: TGCAGTGCTAGATTAGAGACCCAGTACTTC
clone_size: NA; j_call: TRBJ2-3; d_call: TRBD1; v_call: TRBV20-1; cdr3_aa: CSARDQGDSTDTQYF; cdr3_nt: TGCAGTGCTAGAGACCAGGGGGATAGCACAGATACGCAGTATTTT
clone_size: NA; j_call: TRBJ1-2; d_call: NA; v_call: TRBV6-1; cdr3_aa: CASTFFMAANYGYTF; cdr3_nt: TGTGCCAGCACCTTCTTTATGGCAGCTAACTATGGCTACACCTTC
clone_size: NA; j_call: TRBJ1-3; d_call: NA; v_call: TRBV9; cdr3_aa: CASSATGLIWGSGNTIYF; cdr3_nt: TGTGCCAGCAGCGCTACGGGCCTGATATGGGGATCTGGAAACACCATATATTTT
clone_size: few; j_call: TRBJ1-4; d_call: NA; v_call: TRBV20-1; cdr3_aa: CSAWTEDNEKLFF; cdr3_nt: TGCAGTGCTTGGACAGAAGATAATGAAAAACTGTTTTTT
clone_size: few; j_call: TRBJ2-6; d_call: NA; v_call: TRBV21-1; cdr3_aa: CASSKAASGSGANVLTF; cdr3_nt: TGTGCCAGCAGCAAAGCCGCGAGCGGCTCTGGGGCCAACGTCCTGACTTTC
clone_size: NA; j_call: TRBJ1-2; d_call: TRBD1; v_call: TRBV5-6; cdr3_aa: CASSPGQGSDYGYTF; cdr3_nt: TGTGCTAGCAGCCCGGGACAGGGGAGCGACTATGGCTACACCTTC
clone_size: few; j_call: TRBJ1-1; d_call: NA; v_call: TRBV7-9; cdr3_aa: CASSFSSGRGTEAFF; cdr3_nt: TGTGCCAGCAGCTTCTCGTCAGGGCGGGGAACTGAAGCTTTCTTT
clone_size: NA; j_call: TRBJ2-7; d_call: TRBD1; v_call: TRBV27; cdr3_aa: CASSLFPGQGDHEQYF; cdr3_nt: TGTGCCAGCAGTTTATTTCCCGGACAGGGGGACCACGAGCAGTACTTC
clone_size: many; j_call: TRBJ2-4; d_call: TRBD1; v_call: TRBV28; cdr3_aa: CASSLVRDRELLAKNIQYF; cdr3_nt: TGTGCCAGCAGTTTAGTCCGGGACAGGGAATTACTAGCCAAAAACATTCAGTACTTC
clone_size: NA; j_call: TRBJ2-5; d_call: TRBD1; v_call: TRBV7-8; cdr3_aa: CASSIRDRGVGEQYF; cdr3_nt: TGTGCCAGCAGCATCCGGGACAGGGGGGTGGGGGAGCAGTACTTC
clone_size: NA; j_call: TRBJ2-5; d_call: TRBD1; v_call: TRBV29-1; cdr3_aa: CSVEPGQAETQYF; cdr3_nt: TGCAGCGTAGAGCCGGGACAGGCAGAGACCCAGTACTTC